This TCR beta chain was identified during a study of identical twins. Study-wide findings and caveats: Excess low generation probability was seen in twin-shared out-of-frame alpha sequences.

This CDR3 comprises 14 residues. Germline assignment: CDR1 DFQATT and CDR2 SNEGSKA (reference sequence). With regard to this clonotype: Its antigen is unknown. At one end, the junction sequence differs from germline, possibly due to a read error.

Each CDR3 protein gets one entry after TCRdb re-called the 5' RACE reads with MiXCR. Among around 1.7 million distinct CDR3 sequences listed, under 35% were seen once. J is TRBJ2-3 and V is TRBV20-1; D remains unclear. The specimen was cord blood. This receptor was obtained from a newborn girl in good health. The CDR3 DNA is TGCATTGCTGGATGGGTTAATGCACGAGATACGCAGTATTTT. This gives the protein CIAGWVNARDTQYF.